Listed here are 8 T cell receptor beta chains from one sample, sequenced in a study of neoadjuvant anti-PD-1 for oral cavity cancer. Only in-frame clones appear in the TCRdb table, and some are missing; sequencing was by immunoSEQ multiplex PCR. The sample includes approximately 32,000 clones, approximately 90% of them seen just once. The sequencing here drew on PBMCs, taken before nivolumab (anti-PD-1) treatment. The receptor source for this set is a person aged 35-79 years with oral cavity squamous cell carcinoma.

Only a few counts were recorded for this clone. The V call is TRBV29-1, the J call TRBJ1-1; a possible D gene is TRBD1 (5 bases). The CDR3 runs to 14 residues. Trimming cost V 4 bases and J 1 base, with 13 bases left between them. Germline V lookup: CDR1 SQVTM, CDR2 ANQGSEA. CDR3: CSVARSGSNTEAFF. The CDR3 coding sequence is TGCAGCGTTGCGAGGTCAGGGTCGAACACTGAAGCTTTCTTT.

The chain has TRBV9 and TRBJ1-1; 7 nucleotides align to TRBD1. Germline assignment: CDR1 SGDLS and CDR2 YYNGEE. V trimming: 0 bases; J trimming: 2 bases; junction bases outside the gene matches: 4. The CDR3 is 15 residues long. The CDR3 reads CASSVVEGANTEAFF. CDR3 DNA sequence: TGTGCCAGCAGCGTAGTGGAGGGGGCTAACACTGAAGCTTTCTTT.

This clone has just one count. CDR3 region: CSVFSLDRGRSWETQYF. CDR3 coding DNA: TGCAGCGTCTTCTCCCTTGATCGGGGCAGATCATGGGAGACCCAGTACTTC. The gene calls are TRBV29-1 and TRBJ2-5; D possibly matches TRBD1 or TRBD2 (5 bases each). Trimming left V 6 bases short and J 5 bases short, with 28 bases between. This CDR3 spans 17 amino acids. Looked up from germline, CDR1 is SQVTM and CDR2 is ANQGSEA.

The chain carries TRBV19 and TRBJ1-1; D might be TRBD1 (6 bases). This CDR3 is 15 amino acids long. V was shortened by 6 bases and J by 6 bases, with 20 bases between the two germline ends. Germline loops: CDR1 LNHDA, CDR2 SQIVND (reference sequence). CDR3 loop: CASSPGAGAIPEAFF. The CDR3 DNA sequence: TGTGCCAGTAGCCCGGGAGCAGGGGCTATCCCTGAAGCTTTCTTT.

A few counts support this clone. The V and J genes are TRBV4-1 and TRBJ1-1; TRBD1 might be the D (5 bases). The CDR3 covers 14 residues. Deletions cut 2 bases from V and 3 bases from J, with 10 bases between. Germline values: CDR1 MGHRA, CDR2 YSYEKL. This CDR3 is CASSQPDRDTEAFF. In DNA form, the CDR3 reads TGCGCCAGCAGCCAACCAGACAGAGACACTGAAGCTTTCTTT.

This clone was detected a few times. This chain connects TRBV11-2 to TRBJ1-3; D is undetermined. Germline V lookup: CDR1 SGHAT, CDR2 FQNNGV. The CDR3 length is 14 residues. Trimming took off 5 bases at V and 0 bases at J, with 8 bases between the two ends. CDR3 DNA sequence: TGTGCCAGCAGCCCCGGGAGCTCTGGAAACACCATATATTTT. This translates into CASSPGSSGNTIYF.

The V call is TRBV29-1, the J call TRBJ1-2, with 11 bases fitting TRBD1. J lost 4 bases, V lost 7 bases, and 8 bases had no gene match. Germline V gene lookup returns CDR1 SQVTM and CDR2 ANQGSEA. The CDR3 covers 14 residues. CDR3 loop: CSASTGQGGYGYTF. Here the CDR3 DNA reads TGCAGCGCCTCAACGGGACAGGGGGGCTATGGCTACACCTTC.

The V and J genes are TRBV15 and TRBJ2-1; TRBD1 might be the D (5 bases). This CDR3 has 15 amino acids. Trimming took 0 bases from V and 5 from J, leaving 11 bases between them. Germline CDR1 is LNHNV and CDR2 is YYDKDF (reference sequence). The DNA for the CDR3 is TGTGCCACCAGCAGAGAGGGGTGGGGCCACAATGAGCAGTTCTTC. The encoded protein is CATSREGWGHNEQFF.